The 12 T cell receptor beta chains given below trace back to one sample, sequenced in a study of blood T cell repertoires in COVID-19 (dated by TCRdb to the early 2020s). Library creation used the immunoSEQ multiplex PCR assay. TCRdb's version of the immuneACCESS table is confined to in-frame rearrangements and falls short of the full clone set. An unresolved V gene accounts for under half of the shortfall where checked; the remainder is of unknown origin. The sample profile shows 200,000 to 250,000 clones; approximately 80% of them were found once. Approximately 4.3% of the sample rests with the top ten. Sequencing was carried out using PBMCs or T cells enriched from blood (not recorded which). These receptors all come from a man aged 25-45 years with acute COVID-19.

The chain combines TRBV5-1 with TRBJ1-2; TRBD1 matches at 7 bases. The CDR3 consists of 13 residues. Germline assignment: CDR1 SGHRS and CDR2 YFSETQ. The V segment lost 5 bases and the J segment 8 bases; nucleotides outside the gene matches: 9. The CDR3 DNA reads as TGCGCCAGCAGTACAGACAGGGTGAGGGGCTACACCTTC. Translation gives CASSTDRVRGYTF.

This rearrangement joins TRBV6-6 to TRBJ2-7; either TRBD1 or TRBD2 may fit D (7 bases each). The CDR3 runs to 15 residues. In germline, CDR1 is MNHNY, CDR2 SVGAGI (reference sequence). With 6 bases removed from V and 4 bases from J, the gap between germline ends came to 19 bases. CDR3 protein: CASSRQGGSVYEQYF. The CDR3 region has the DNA TGTGCCAGCAGCCGACAGGGAGGGTCCGTTTACGAGCAGTACTTC.

The CDR3 coding sequence is TGTGCCAGCTCACCAGTCTTATTAGGACAGGGGGCGTTCCATGGCTACACCTTC. Translation gives CASSPVLLGQGAFHGYTF. The chain has TRBV18 and TRBJ1-2; 11 nucleotides agree with TRBD1. The CDR3 contains 18 residues. Trimming took 2 bases from V and 6 from J; bases not matched to a gene: 14. Germline assignment: CDR1 KGHSH and CDR2 LQKENI.

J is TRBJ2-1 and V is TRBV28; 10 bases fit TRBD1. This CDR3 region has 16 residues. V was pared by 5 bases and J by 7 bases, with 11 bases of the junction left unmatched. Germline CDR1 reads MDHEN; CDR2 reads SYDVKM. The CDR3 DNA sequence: TGTGCCAGCAGTGGGTCCCCGGGACAGGGGAGGAATGAGCAGTTCTTC. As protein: CASSGSPGQGRNEQFF.

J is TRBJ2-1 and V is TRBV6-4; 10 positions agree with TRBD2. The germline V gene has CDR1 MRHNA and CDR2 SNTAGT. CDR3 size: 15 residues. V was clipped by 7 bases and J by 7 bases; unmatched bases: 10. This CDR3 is CASTPEASGGNEQFF. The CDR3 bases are TGTGCCAGCACCCCCGAGGCTAGCGGGGGAAATGAGCAGTTCTTC.

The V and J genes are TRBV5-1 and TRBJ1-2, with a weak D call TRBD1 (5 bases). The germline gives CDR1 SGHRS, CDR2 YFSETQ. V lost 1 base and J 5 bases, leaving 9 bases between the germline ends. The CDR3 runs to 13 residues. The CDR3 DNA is TGCGCCAGCAGCTTGTCGGGGGGATATGGCTACACCTTC. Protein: CASSLSGGYGYTF. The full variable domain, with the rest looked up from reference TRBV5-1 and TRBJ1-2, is KAGVTQTPRYLIKTRGQQVTLSCSPISGHRSVSWYQQTPGQGLQFLFEYFSETQRNKGNFPGRFSGRQFSNSRSEMNVSTLELGDSALYLCASSLSGGYGYTFGSGTRLTVV.

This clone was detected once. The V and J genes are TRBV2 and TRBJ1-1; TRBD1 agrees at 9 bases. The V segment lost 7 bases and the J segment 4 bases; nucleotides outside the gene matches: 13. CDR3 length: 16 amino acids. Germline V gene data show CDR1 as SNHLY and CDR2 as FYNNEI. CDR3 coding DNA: TGTGCCAGCAATGAGGGACAGGGCATACTGGGCACTGAAGCTTTCTTT. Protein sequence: CASNEGQGILGTEAFF.

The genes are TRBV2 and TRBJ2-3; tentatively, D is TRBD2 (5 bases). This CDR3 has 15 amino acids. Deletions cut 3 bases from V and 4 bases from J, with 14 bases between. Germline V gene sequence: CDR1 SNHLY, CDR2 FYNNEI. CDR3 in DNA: TGTGCCAGCAGTGAGGATAGCGCGATATCAGATACGCAGTATTTT. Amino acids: CASSEDSAISDTQYF.

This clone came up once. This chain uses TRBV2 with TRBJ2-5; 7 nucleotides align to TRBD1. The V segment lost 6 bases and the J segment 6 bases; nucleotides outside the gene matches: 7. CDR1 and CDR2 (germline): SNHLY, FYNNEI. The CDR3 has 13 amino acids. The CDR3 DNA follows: TGTGCCAGCAGCCAGGGGGTAGGGAAGACCCAGTACTTC. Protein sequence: CASSQGVGKTQYF.

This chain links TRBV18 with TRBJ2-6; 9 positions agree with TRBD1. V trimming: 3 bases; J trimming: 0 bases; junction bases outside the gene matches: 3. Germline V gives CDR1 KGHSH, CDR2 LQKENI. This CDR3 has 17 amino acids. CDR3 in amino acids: CASSPAQGASGANVLTF. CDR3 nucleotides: TGTGCCAGCTCACCGGCACAGGGGGCCTCTGGGGCCAACGTCCTGACTTTC.

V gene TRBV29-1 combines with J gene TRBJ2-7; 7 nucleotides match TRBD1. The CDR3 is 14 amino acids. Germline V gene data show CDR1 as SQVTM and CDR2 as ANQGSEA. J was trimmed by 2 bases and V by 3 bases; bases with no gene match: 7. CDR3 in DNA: TGCAGCGTTGATTTAGGGGACAGCCCCTACGAGCAGTACTTC. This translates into CSVDLGDSPYEQYF.

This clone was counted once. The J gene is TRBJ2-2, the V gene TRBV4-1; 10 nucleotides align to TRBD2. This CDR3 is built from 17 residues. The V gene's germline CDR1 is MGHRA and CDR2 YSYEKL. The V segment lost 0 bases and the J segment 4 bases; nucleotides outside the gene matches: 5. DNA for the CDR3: TGCGCCAGCAGCCAAGACGAGCGGGGGGGCGGCACCGGGGAGCTGTTTTTT. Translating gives CASSQDERGGGTGELFF.